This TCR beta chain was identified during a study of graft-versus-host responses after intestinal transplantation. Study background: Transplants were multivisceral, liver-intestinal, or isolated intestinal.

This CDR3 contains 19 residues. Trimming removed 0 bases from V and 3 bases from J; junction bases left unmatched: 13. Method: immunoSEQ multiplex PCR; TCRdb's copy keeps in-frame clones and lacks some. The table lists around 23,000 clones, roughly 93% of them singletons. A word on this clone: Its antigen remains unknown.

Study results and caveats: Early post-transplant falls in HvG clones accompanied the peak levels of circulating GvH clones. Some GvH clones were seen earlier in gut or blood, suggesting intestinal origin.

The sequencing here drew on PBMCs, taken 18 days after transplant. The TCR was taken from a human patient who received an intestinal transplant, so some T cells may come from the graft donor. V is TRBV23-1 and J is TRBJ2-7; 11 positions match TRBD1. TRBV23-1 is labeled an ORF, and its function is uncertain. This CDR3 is CASSQSGQGAGEGVYEQYF. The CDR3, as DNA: TGCGCCAGCAGTCAATCAGGACAGGGGGCGGGGGAGGGGGTCTACGAGCAGTACTTC.